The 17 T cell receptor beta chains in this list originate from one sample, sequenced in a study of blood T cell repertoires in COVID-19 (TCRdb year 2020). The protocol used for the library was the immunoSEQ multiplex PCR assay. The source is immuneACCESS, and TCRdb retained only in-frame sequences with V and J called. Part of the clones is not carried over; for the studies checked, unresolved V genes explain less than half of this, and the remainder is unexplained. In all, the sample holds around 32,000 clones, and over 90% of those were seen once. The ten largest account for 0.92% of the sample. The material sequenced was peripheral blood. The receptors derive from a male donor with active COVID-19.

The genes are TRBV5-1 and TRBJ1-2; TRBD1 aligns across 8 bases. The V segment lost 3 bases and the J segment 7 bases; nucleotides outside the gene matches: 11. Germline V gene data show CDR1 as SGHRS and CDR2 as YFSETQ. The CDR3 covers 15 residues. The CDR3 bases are TGCGCCAGCAGCTCCGGACAGGGTCAAGTGGGTGGCTACACCTTC. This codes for CASSSGQGQVGGYTF.

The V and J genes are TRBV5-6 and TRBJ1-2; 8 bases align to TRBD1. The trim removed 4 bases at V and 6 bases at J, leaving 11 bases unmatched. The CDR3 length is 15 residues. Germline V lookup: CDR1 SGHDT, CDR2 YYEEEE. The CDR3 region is CASSPTWTGQDGYTF. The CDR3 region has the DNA TGTGCCAGCAGCCCAACGTGGACAGGGCAGGATGGCTACACCTTC.

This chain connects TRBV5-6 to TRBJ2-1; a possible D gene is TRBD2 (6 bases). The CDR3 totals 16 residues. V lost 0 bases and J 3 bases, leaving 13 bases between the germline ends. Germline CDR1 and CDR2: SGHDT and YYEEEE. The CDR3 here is CASSLAVGLGYNEQFF. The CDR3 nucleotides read TGTGCCAGCAGCTTGGCGGTGGGACTGGGCTACAATGAGCAGTTCTTC.

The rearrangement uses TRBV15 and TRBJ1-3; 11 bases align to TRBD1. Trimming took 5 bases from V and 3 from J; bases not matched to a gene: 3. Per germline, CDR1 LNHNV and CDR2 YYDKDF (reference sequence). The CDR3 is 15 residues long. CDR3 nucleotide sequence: TGTGCCACCAGCGGGGGGACAGGGGGTGGAAACACCATATATTTT. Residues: CATSGGTGGGNTIYF.

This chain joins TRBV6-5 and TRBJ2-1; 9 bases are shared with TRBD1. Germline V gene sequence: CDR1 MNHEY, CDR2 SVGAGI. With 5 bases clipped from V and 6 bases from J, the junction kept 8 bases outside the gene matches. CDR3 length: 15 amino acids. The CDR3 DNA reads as TGTGCCAGCAGTAGCCGGGACAGGGCTATCAATGAGCAGTTCTTC. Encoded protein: CASSSRDRAINEQFF.

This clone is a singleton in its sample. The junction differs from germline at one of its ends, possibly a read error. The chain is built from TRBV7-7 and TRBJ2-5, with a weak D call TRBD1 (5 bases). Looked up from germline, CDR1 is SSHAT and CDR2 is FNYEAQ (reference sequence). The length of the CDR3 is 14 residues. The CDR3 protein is CASSPDSYQETQYF. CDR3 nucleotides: TGTGCTAGCAGCCCAGACAGTTACCAAGAGACCCAGTACTTC.

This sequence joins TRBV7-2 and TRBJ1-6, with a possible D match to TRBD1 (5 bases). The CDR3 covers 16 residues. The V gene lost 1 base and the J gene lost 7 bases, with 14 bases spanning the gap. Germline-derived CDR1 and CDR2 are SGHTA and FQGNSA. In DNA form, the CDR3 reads TGTGCCAGCAGCTTAGAGGGGAACCTACCCAATTCACCCCTCCACTTT. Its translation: CASSLEGNLPNSPLHF.

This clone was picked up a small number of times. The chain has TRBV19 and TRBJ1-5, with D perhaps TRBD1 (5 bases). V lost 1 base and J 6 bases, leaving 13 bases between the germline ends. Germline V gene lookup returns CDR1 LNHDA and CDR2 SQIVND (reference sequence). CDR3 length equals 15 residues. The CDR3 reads CASSIARARRQPQHF. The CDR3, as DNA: TGTGCCAGTAGTATAGCCAGGGCAAGACGTCAGCCCCAGCATTTT.

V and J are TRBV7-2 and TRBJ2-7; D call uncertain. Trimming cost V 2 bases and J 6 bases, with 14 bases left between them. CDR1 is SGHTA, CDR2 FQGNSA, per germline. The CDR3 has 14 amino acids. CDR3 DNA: TGTGCCAGCAGCTTATCCTTCTCGACGGGCGAGCAGTACTTC. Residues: CASSLSFSTGEQYF.

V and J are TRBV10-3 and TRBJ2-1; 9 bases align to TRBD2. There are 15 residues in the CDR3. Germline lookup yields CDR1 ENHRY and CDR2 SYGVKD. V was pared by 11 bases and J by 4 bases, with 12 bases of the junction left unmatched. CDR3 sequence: CASVFAGGTYNEQFF. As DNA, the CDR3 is TGTGCCTCCGTTTTTGCGGGGGGGACATACAATGAGCAGTTCTTC.

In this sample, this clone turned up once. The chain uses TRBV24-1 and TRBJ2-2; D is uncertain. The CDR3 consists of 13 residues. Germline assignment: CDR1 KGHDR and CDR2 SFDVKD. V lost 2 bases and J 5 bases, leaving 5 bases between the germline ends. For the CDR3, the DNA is TGTGCCACCAGTGATTGGGCTACCGGGGAGCTGTTTTTT. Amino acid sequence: CATSDWATGELFF.

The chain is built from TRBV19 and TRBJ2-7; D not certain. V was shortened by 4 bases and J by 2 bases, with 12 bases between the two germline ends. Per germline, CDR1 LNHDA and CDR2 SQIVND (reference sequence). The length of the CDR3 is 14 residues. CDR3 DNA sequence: TGTGCCAGTAGTACGCGACGTAGCACCTACGAGCAGTACTTC. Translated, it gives CASSTRRSTYEQYF.

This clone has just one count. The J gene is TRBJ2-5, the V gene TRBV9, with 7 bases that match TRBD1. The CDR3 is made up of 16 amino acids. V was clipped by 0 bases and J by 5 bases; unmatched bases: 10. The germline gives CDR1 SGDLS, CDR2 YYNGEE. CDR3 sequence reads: CASSVDEGAWVETQYF. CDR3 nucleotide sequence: TGTGCCAGCAGCGTAGACGAGGGGGCATGGGTGGAGACCCAGTACTTC.

The CDR3 DNA follows: TGTGCCAGCAGCTCCCAAGGCGGGGGGGCTCTGGATGAGCAGTTCTTC. Its translation is CASSSQGGGALDEQFF. The chain employs TRBV5-4 and TRBJ2-1, with 9 bases lining up with TRBD2. Germline V CDR1 and CDR2: SGHNT, YYREEE (reference sequence). The CDR3 runs to 16 residues. J lost 8 bases, V lost 3 bases, and 12 bases had no gene match.

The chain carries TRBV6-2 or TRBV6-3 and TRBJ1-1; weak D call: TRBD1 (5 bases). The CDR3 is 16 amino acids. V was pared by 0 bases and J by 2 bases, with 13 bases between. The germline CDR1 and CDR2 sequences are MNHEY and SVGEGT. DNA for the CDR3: TGTGCCAGCAGTTACTCCCAGGGCGTCGGAAACACTGAAGCTTTCTTT. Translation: CASSYSQGVGNTEAFF.

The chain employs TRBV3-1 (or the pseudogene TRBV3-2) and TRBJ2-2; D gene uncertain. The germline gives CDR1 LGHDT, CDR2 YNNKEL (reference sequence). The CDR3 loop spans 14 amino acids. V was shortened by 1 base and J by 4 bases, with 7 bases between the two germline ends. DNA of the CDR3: TGTGCCAGCAGCCAAGGTATCGGCACCGGGGAGCTGTTTTTT. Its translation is CASSQGIGTGELFF.

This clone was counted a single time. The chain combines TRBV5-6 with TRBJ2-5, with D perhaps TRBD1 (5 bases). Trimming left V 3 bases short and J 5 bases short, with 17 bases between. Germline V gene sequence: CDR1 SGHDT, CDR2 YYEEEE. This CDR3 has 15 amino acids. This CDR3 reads CASSWNFGAAETQYF. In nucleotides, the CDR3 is TGTGCCAGCAGCTGGAATTTTGGGGCGGCGGAGACCCAGTACTTC.